This T cell receptor (beta chain) comes out of a study of cytomegalovirus exposure and HLA in healthy donors (dated by TCRdb to 2017 to 2019). Study-wide context: An earlier analysis of 587 of the donors reported about 300 Gb of sequence data and 117 million unique TCR beta sequences obtained from some 170 million T cells. Alongside the repertoire data, information on donor age, sex, ethnicity and CMV serostatus was compiled. An early release covering around 630 HLA-typed donors comprised 250 to 350 gigabases of sequencing data and 85 million to 100 million unique TCR sequences. About 5 DR-DQ haplotypes were handled as single units for association and clustering, since linkage in the cohort was strong. High-throughput TCR immunosequencing, statistical association of individual TCRs with disease status, and machine learning were combined to predict cytomegalovirus infection status. In a later genetic analysis, genome-wide SNP genotypes for about 55% of the 666 donors were used, and that subset was treated as a discovery cohort. Across approximately 400 genotyped donors of the cohort, an average of approximately 240,000 unique TCR beta nucleotide sequences per donor were sequenced, and 15% to 20% of those sequences were non-productive. All discovery cohort repertoires had been generated using a single sequencing platform. The genetic ancestry cluster associated with self-reported Caucasian donors included 81% of the roughly 400 genotyped donors. In an earlier analysis of around 540 of the donors, high-throughput TCR beta sequencing was used to judge whether each TCR beta V gene segment behaved as functional or pseudogenic. The aim of the study was to test whether cataloging public T cell receptors could identify signatures of past pathogen exposure. Along with the roughly 710-subject first cohort, a separate validation cohort of over 90 different subjects was used. A later analysis re-analyzed previously published TCR beta repertoires from roughly 600 donors and added high-resolution HLA genotyping to study TCR occurrence patterns. The number of donors typed differed by locus, with 629-630 for A, B, C, DRB1 and DQB1, approximately 500 for DQA1, 606 for DPA1, and 450 to 480 for DPB1. HLA typing included class I and class II loci at four-digit resolution. The study used immunosequencing to profile the T cell repertoires of 666 subjects and linked those repertoires to cytomegalovirus serostatus. In the later analysis, no new phenotypic data were used to find candidate immune exposures; instead, reliance was placed on TCR beta sequences and their occurrence across donors. On the study overall, not on this receptor specifically: In a later genetic analysis, a missense DCLRE1C variant was associated with V-gene and J-gene trimming of TCR beta chains, and the association was replicated in an independent cohort. The only immune exposure information available for the cohort was CMV serostatus. Most TCR sequences were observed very rarely across donors, whereas some public TCRs were present in many individuals. A later analysis reported that several top co-occurrence clusters appeared linked to parvovirus B19, influenza, CMV and Epstein-Barr virus. HLA typing was unavailable for some donors at each locus, so association tests used only the typed subset. The cohort was sequenced for TCR beta chains only, and without alpha or paired-chain data the features that could be detected were limited. In an earlier analysis of approximately 590 of the donors, most TCR beta V segments appeared in productive rearrangements about 90% or about 30% of the time, broadly matching IMGT annotations. At a false discovery rate of 0.05, a later analysis linked under 20,000 TCR beta sequences to specific HLA alleles. The sequencing pipeline was judged likely to have produced a cluster of highly shared sequence variants as a technical artifact. In a later analysis, the rate of TCR association differed among HLA loci, with DRB1 alleles having the most associated TCRs and HLA-C alleles having the fewest. A later analysis found that HLA-associated TCR beta chains were more clonally expanded and had lower generation probabilities than equally common non-associated chains. Because counts were too low, about 18 rarely observed V segments, including chromosome 9 orphons, were excluded from the earlier analysis of a few hundred of the donors. Correlated functional status among segregating V segments might be attributable to linkage disequilibrium, but an unknown experimental factor could not be ruled out. When HLA alleles, especially DR and DQ, strongly co-occurred, TCR associations were difficult to assign to individual alleles. Some IMGT-functional V segments, including TRBV6-2 and TRBV6-3, could not be told apart with the 87-base-pair reads, so those segments were excluded. The authors suggested that the approach could potentially be generalized to other disease states and immunological phenotypes. In both the original and validation cohorts, the classifier was reported to diagnose cytomegalovirus status with high specificity and sensitivity. According to a later genetic analysis, donors in an Asian-associated ancestry cluster had fewer N-insertions in productive TCRs than the approximately 650-donor mean. In vitro tests confirmed that a few of the cytomegalovirus-associated TCR beta chains recognize cytomegalovirus antigens. A further reported finding was that TCR beta sequences accurately predicted the HLA-A and HLA-B alleles for most subjects in the first cohort. The presence/absence analyses assumed that sequencing depth was roughly uniform across donors, and that assumption may not be true. A total of about 180 TCR beta chains were listed by the study as associated with cytomegalovirus. In a later analysis, most CMV-associated TCR beta chains were found to appear HLA-restricted, with HLA associations seemingly driven largely by CMV exposure.

The cohort comprised approximately 700 healthy bone marrow donors. At the time of sampling, every cohort member was nominally healthy, though immune exposures that went unrecorded were likely present. The donor was CMV seronegative and was included in the group of a few hundred seronegative cohort members. Every donor gave a peripheral blood sample, and the peripheral blood mononuclear cells from that sample were used for TCR beta sequencing. The Qiagen DNeasy Blood Extraction Kit was used to extract genomic DNA from the blood cell samples. Library prep was done by the immunoSEQ multiplex PCR assay. For the multiplex PCR, a mixture combining 60 forward primers for TCR Vbeta segments and 13 reverse primers for TCR Jbeta segments was used. The CDR3 region of rearranged TCR beta genes was amplified from genomic DNA with a multiplex PCR assay. The Illumina HiSeq System was used to sequence the amplified TCR beta libraries as 87-base-pair reads. For the original study's pipeline: Across the 500 to 750 repertoires, a later analysis counted 80 million or so unique TCR beta chains, around 10 million of which were shared by at least two donors. Raw reads were error-corrected and collapsed into unique sequences with a nearest-neighbor algorithm that merged closely related sequences to remove PCR and sequencing errors. CDR3 sequences were aligned to IMGT reference sequences to assign V, D and J gene segments. For a sequence to be retained, a match of at least six nucleotides was required to both a V gene segment and a J gene segment. A rearrangement counted as productive if the CDR3 had no stop codons and remained in frame with V and J, and every other rearrangement counted as non-productive. CDR3 was defined by IMGT convention, running from the second conserved V-encoded cysteine to the conserved J-encoded phenylalanine. Sequences without an unambiguous match to a single V gene segment were excluded from the earlier analysis of a few hundred of the donors. In an earlier analysis of 587 of the donors, V segments were called functional above 56.7% productive rearrangements and were called segregating when the between-donor standard deviation exceeded 5%. A statistical classification framework was developed to diagnose cytomegalovirus status using the catalog of TCR beta chain sequences. In a later analysis, V and J genes were assigned by comparing TCR nucleotide sequences against IMGT/GENE-DB human TR gene sequences. The TCRdist pipeline was used in a later analysis to assign CDR3 sequences and most-parsimonious VDJ recombination scenarios. In a later analysis, each TCR beta chain was defined by its CDR3 amino acid sequence together with its V-gene family, and reads without a unique V-gene family were excluded. To address suspected cross-contamination and a sequencing artifact, a later analysis removed roughly 640 highly shared, low-generation-probability nucleotide sequences. For each public chain, a later analysis derived a clonal expansion index from normalized ranks of inferred template counts within each repertoire. In a later analysis, generation probabilities were computed with a VDJ recombination model fitted to out-of-frame rearrangements, and the resulting probabilities were checked against IGoR. A later analysis scored TCR-TCR, TCR-HLA and TCR-CMV co-occurrence with hypergeometric tests, applying a repertoire-size bias correction to TCR pairs. False discovery rates were estimated in a later analysis by permuting HLA or CMV assignments 20 times. In a later analysis, co-occurring TCRs were grouped using DBSCAN, with TCRdist sequence similarity added in when clustering inside HLA-allele-positive subsets. Repertoires with fewer than 30,000 or more than 120,000 public chains, plus five repertoires with anomalous nucleotide sharing, were excluded from co-occurrence clustering. TCRdb took this table from immuneACCESS and kept in-frame rearrangements with V and J called. Such tables lack part of the clones; where checked against another copy, unresolved V genes explain under half of the gap, and the rest is unexplained. Clonal size and the V and J genes are those of that table, whereas D and trimming came from the DNA. This sample lists 130,000 or so clones; roughly 76% were detected once. The ten largest clones add up to 1.5% to 2% of the sample.

As regards this clone: The antigen this receptor binds is unknown. The input lacks base qualities; no much larger clone sits a single base away.

The CDR3 runs 13 amino acids, cysteine and phenylalanine included. Only the CDR3 region is kept as DNA, spanning 39 bases read in frame from base 1. From a lookup of the germline V gene, CDR1 and CDR2 are KGHSH and LQKENI. Between the V and J ends, shortened by 3 bases and 3 bases respectively, the junction contains 8 bases. The clonotype originates from a female donor in good health and CMV-seronegative. The sequenced material came from PBMCs. The rearranged chain carries TRBV18 and TRBJ1-2, with an unclear D gene assignment. The bases read TGTGCCAGCTCACCGGGAGAAGACTATGGCTACACCTTC. Translated, this gives CASSPGEDYGYTF.